This TCR beta chain was documented in a study of blood T cells in healthy people across ages (dated by TCRdb to 2014 to 2015). Study-wide context: In model experiments, roughly one uniquely barcoded TCR beta cDNA molecule per two T cells was captured by template switching. Using the same blood draw, the study looked at two additional independent replicas of 1 million unique cDNA reads for two donors, one aged 18 to 30 and the other aged 80 or older. Donors of different ages were randomly distributed across sequencing lanes to avoid experimental bias. The donors were split into four age groups: young (average about 15 years), middle-aged (nearly 40), aged (about 56) and long-lived (roughly 86). Using deep sequencing normalized with unique cDNA molecular identifiers, the study measured how TCR beta repertoire diversity changes with age.

Overall study outcomes, separate from this receptor: Compared with the aged group, the long-lived group had more naive CD4+ T cells, fewer expanded clones and increased TCR diversity, a pattern suggesting age selection. Observed TCR beta diversity correlated strongly with the percentage of naive T cells measured by flow cytometry. Bulk unsorted PBMC profiling prevented conclusive comparison of naive and antigen-experienced compartments. Total diversity estimates from one million sequenced T cells were considered lower bounds and underestimates. Because the CMV infection status of the donors was unknown, age-related changes in expanded clonotypes may potentially have been confounded. As age increased, observed TCR beta diversity per million T cells dropped in a roughly linear way, and a significant reduction was already evident by age around 41.

Donors were under 40 systemically healthy Caucasian individuals from Russia aged roughly 6 to 90 years. Around 9.9 milliliters of peripheral blood were collected from each donor into EDTA-treated Vacutainer tubes. Ficoll-Paque density-gradient centrifugation was used to isolate PBMCs, with at least 6 million obtained per sample. Total RNA was extracted from PBMCs with Trizol reagent, with at least 5 micrograms obtained per sample. For every donor, an aliquot of PBMCs went through flow cytometry to measure the percentages of naive CD45RAhigh/CD27high T cells. The library was produced with 5' RACE. Instrument on record: Illumina HiSeq 2500. The second PCR ran for about 6 to 11 cycles and used a J-beta primer mix along with a sample-barcoded 5' primer. A template-switch 5' adaptor carrying 12 random nucleotides introduced a unique molecular identifier onto each TCR beta cDNA molecule. Each sample yielded at least 2.5 million CDR3-containing paired-end reads. The Mint cDNA synthesis kit, primed by a TRBC-specific oligonucleotide, was used to synthesize first-strand cDNA from all RNA. All cDNA was treated with uracil-DNA glycosylase and then went through a first 18-cycle PCR with the universal primers M1SS and BC2_uni_R. The original methods were these. Normalization of each sample was performed by random selection of 1 million high-quality reads, each carrying a distinct molecular identifier. Reads sharing molecular identifiers were discarded rather than binned into consensus sequences. MiTCR, with a Q25 quality threshold and the strictest error-elimination algorithm, was used for CDR3 identification, clonotype clustering and error correction. Lower-bound total TCR beta diversity was estimated with a nonparametric unseen species model using Euler transformation. TCRdb trimmed the raw reads at Q25, called clones with MiXCR and kept productive beta chains. Every distinct CDR3 protein forms one entry, paired with its most common genes and DNA. Clone size and V and J calls follow TCRdb, not the original study. The table for this sample lists 1.5 million to 2 million distinct CDR3 sequences; just under 50% of them were counted only once. Together, the top ten hold approximately 2% of the sample.

Comments on this clonotype: What this receptor recognizes is not known. Base qualities are not recorded, but no much larger clone differs from it by a single base.

CDR1 and CDR2 were assigned from the germline V gene as SGHTA and FQGNSA. Its CDR3 holds 14 amino acids, cysteine through phenylalanine. CDR3 DNA only is kept here, 42 bases in frame from base 1. The V end loses 5 bases and the J end loses 4 bases, and a stretch of 14 bases separates them. Material for sequencing was blood. The chain uses TRBV7-2 and TRBJ1-2; the D gene is unclear. This clonotype originated in a woman aged 40 to 50 in good health. The DNA reads as follows: TGTGCCAGCAGCCGGGCCTTGATTCTCTATGGCTACACCTTC. The resulting protein is CASSRALILYGYTF.